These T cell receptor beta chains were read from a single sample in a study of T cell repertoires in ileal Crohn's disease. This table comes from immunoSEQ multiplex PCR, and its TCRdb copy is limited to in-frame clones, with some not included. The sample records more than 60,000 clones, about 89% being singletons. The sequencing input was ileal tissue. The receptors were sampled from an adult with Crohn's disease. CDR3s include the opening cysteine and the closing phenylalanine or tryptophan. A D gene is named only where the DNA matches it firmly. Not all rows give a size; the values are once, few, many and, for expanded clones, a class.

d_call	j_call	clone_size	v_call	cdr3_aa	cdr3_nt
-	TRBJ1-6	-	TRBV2	CASSQDYRSNSPLHF	TGTGCCAGCAGTCAGGACTACCGTTCTAATTCACCCCTCCACTTT
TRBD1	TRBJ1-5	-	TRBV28	CASSRQGEGNQPQHF	TGTGCCAGCAGCCGTCAGGGGGAGGGCAATCAGCCCCAGCATTTT
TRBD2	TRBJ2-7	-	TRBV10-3	CAIRTSGRANEQYF	TGTGCCATCAGGACTAGCGGGAGGGCCAACGAGCAGTACTTC
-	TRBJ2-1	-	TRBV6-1	CASGSWNEQFF	TGTGCCAGCGGTAGTTGGAATGAGCAGTTCTTC
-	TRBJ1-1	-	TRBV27	CASSLMLGRFGTEAFF	TGTGCCAGCAGCCTTATGTTGGGGCGGTTTGGAACTGAAGCTTTCTTT
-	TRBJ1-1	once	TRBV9	CASSAPGNTEAFF	TGTGCCAGCAGCGCACCAGGGAACACTGAAGCTTTCTTT
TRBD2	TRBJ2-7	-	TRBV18	CASSPSLAARYEQYF	TGTGCCAGCTCACCAAGCCTAGCGGCCAGGTACGAGCAGTACTTC
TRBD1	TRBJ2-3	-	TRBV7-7	CASSSGRRQGLDTQYF	TGTGCTAGCAGCTCCGGCCGCCGACAGGGTTTGGATACGCAGTATTTT
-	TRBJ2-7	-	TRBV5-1	CASSSFGIIDEQYF	TGCGCCAGCAGCTCGTTCGGGATAATCGACGAGCAGTACTTC
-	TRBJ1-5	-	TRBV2	CASSLLGNNQPQHF	TGTGCCAGCAGTCTACTAGGGAACAATCAGCCCCAGCATTTT
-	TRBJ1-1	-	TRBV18	CASHTKRGTTEAFF	TGTGCCAGCCACACGAAAAGGGGGACCACTGAAGCTTTCTTT
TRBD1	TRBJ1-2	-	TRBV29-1	CSVTGTGHIGDYGYTF	TGCAGCGTTACCGGGACAGGACACATAGGAGACTATGGCTACACCTTC
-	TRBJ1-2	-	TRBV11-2	CASSLGMGAANYGYTF	TGTGCCAGCAGCTTAGGAATGGGGGCGGCTAACTATGGCTACACCTTC
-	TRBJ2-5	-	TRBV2	CASSEGSQETQYF	TGTGCCAGCAGTGAGGGCAGCCAAGAGACCCAGTACTTC
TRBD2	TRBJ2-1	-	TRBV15	CATSRDGSGRYNEQFF	TGTGCCACCAGCAGAGACGGTAGCGGGAGGTACAATGAGCAGTTCTTC
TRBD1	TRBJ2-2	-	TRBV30	CAWNTLRGTGELFF	TGTGCCTGGAATACTCTCAGGGGGACCGGGGAGCTGTTTTTT
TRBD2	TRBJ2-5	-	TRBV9	CASSVGLAGETQYF	TGTGCCAGCAGCGTAGGACTAGCGGGAGAGACCCAGTACTTC
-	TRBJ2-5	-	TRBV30	CAGHLGSQTQYF	TGTGCCGGCCACCTAGGGAGTCAGACCCAGTACTTC
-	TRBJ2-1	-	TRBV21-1	CASSKDREFGYNEQFF	TGTGCCAGCAGCAAGGACAGGGAGTTTGGCTACAATGAGCAGTTCTTC
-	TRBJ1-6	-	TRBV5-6	CASRPGTLSSYNSPLHF	TGTGCCAGCAGGCCCGGGACTCTGAGCTCCTATAATTCACCCCTCCACTTT
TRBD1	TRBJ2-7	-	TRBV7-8	CASSLEATGGAVYEQYF	TGTGCCAGCAGCTTAGAGGCGACAGGGGGCGCCGTCTACGAGCAGTACTTC
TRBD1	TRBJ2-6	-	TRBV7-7	CASSLGTGGPGANVLTF	TGTGCTAGCAGCCTCGGGACAGGGGGACCCGGGGCCAACGTCCTGACTTTC
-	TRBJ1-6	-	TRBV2	CASKFELNSPLHF	TGTGCCAGCAAATTTGAGCTGAATTCACCCCTCCACTTT
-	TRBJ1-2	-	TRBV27	CASSLRGYGYTF	TGTGCCAGCAGTTTAAGGGGGTATGGCTACACCTTC
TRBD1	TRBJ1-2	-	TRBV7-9	CASSSSGGDYGYTF	TGTGCCAGCAGCTCTTCAGGGGGCGACTATGGCTACACCTTC
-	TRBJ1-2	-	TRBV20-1	CSATTVNGYTF	TGCAGTGCTACCACAGTAAATGGCTACACCTTC
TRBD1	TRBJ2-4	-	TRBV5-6	CASSFRDRENIQYF	TGTGCCAGCAGCTTCCGGGACAGGGAAAACATTCAGTACTTC